The T cell receptor (beta chain) under discussion was sequenced for a study of T cells after yellow fever vaccination. Study-level points and caveats: Re-detected after boosting: most primary clones, more than 95% of CD4 and 80% to 90% of CD8. Abundant clonotypes from the bulk population could get into FACS-sorted repertoires as contaminants.

TCRdb analysed the 5' RACE reads with MiXCR anew, one entry per CDR3 protein. This table has some 500,000 distinct CDR3 sequences, about 13% appearing once. Comments on this clonotype: Its specificity is unknown.

This TCR came from a man aged 30 to 39 who received the YFV17D yellow fever vaccine. The source was PBMCs, collected on the day of the yellow fever booster vaccination.

CDR3 coding DNA: TGCGCCAGCAGCCACGGGAGTGTTTCAGAGACCCAGTACTTC. Its protein is CASSHGSVSETQYF. The rearrangement uses TRBV4-3 and TRBJ2-5, with D tentatively TRBD2 (6 bases). Trimming took 3 bases from V and 4 from J, leaving 12 bases between them. This CDR3 contains 14 residues. Germline CDR1 is LGHNA and CDR2 is YSLEER.